These 26 T cell receptor beta chains came from one sample sequenced in a study of cytomegalovirus exposure and HLA in healthy donors. The PCR employed 60 Vbeta primers together with 13 Jbeta primers. Sequencing used immunoSEQ multiplex PCR; TCRdb keeps in-frame clones, though not all of them. Of approximately 150,000 clones in the sample, over 70% were seen once. Specimen: PBMCs. The receptors here all came from a man aged 25-45 years in good health and CMV-seropositive.

The chain links TRBV27 to TRBJ2-1; the match to TRBD2 covers 7 bases. This CDR3 spans 14 amino acids. Germline values: CDR1 MNHEY, CDR2 SMNVEV (reference sequence). With V trimmed by 6 bases and J by 5 bases, 7 bases remained unmatched. DNA of the CDR3: TGTGCCAGCAGCCCGGGAGGAAGAAACAATGAGCAGTTCTTC. As protein: CASSPGGRNNEQFF.

The gene calls are TRBV18 and TRBJ2-3, with 9 bases lining up with TRBD1. The CDR3 runs to 15 residues. Losses at the gene ends were 3 bases for V and 2 bases for J; bases not matched to a gene: 3. Germline CDR1 KGHSH, CDR2 LQKENI. The CDR3 nucleotides are TGTGCCAGCTCACCTCGGACAGGGGACACAGATACGCAGTATTTT. It translates to CASSPRTGDTDTQYF.

The table lists this clone with a few counts. As DNA, the CDR3 is TGCAGCGTTGCCCCGGGGAACACCGGGGAGCTGTTTTTT. Protein product: CSVAPGNTGELFF. This chain connects TRBV29-1 to TRBJ2-2; D is undetermined. The CDR3 is made up of 13 amino acids. The germline V gene encodes CDR1 SQVTM and CDR2 ANQGSEA. Trimming left V 4 bases short and J 1 base short, with 7 bases between.

This clone appeared a single time. This chain joins TRBV28 and TRBJ2-3, with 8 bases lining up with TRBD1. CDR1 and CDR2 from the germline V gene are MDHEN and SYDVKM. V lost 8 bases, J lost 2 bases, and 9 bases stayed unmatched. CDR3 length: 15 residues. CDR3 in amino acids: CASRPGQVYTDTQYF. In nucleotides, the CDR3 is TGTGCCAGCCGACCGGGACAGGTTTACACAGATACGCAGTATTTT.

This clone was recorded once. The chain is built from TRBV2 and TRBJ2-1; 9 nucleotides match TRBD2. The germline CDR1 and CDR2 sequences are SNHLY and FYNNEI. Trimming removed 4 bases from V and 7 bases from J; junction bases left unmatched: 8. The CDR3 has 15 residues. Here the CDR3 reads CASSVLAGFGNEQFF. As DNA, the CDR3 is TGTGCCAGCAGTGTCCTAGCGGGGTTTGGTAATGAGCAGTTCTTC.

The rearrangement links TRBV2 to TRBJ2-1; TRBD1 might be the D (6 bases). Trimming pared 8 bases from V and 8 bases from J, leaving 16 bases between. The CDR3 spans 13 residues. Germline CDR1 reads SNHLY; CDR2 reads FYNNEI. The CDR3 coding sequence is TGTGCCAGCCCGGTGGGCAGGGGCGATGAGCAGTTCTTC. Its protein product is CASPVGRGDEQFF.

This chain joins TRBV27 and TRBJ2-2; 9 bases are a match to TRBD1. The V gene end was trimmed by 7 bases and the J gene end by 7 bases; junction bases not matched to a gene: 13. Germline V CDR1 and CDR2: MNHEY, SMNVEV (reference sequence). There are 16 residues in the CDR3. CDR3 amino acids: CASIKIGTGSSGELFF. The CDR3, as DNA: TGTGCCAGCATTAAAATCGGGACAGGGAGTAGCGGGGAGCTGTTTTTT.

The rearrangement joins TRBV13 to TRBJ2-7; TRBD2 aligns across 11 bases. The ends lost 6 bases at V and 2 bases at J; junction bases unmatched: 6. This CDR3 contains 15 residues. CDR1 PRHDT and CDR2 FYEKMQ come from the germline V gene (reference sequence). CDR3 sequence: CASSSSGGFTYEQYF. CDR3 nucleotide sequence: TGTGCCAGCAGTTCTAGCGGGGGGTTCACCTACGAGCAGTACTTC.

The chain uses TRBV29-1 and TRBJ2-1, with TRBD1 as a possible D gene (8 bases). The CDR3 length is 13 residues. Trimming removed 7 bases from V and 8 bases from J, with 18 bases in between. Germline V CDR1 and CDR2: SQVTM, ANQGSEA. CDR3 DNA: TGCAGCGCTTGGACAGGGAGGGGAGATGAGCAGTTCTTC. Translation: CSAWTGRGDEQFF.

The chain joins TRBV6-5 to TRBJ2-2; TRBD1 agrees at 7 bases. Germline CDR1 reads MNHEY; CDR2 reads SVGAGI. Unmatched junction bases numbered 7, after V lost 9 bases and J lost 0 bases. The CDR3 runs to 15 residues. The CDR3 sequence is CASGRQGANTGELFF. Here the CDR3 DNA reads TGTGCCAGTGGGCGGCAGGGGGCGAACACCGGGGAGCTGTTTTTT.

The chain links TRBV6-6 to TRBJ2-7; 8 nucleotides line up with TRBD1. V trimming: 2 bases; J trimming: 2 bases; junction bases outside the gene matches: 2. The CDR3 contains 14 residues. Per germline, CDR1 MNHNY and CDR2 SVGAGI (reference sequence). CDR3 bases: TGTGCCAGCAGTTACGACAGGGGTGCCTACGAGCAGTACTTC. It translates to CASSYDRGAYEQYF.

This clone was found a few times. The chain carries TRBV14 and TRBJ1-4; possibly TRBD1 for D (6 bases). Germline-derived CDR1 and CDR2 are SGHDN and FVKESK. This CDR3 is 15 amino acids long. Trimming stripped 2 bases from V and 12 bases from J, with 19 bases between. CDR3 amino acids: CASSQNSGHRSQLFF. CDR3 nucleotide sequence: TGTGCCAGCAGCCAAAATTCGGGACACCGGTCCCAACTGTTTTTT.

The V and J genes are TRBV30 and TRBJ1-3, with unresolved D. Between the trimmed V and J ends, which lost 0 bases and 4 bases, there was a span of 4 bases. Germline assignment: CDR1 GTSNPN and CDR2 SVGIG (reference sequence). The CDR3 contains 12 residues. CDR3 sequence (DNA): TGTGCCTGGAGTGTACGGGGAAACACCATATATTTT. It translates to CAWSVRGNTIYF.

This sequence joins TRBV19 and TRBJ2-2; 9 nucleotides line up with TRBD1. The CDR3 covers 15 residues. Germline V gene sequence: CDR1 LNHDA, CDR2 SQIVND (reference sequence). With 6 bases clipped from V and 5 bases from J, the junction kept 7 bases outside the gene matches. The CDR3 coding sequence is TGTGCCAGTAGGCCGGGACAGGGTGGGACCGGGGAGCTGTTTTTT. This encodes CASRPGQGGTGELFF.

The rearrangement joins TRBV12-5 to TRBJ1-1, with TRBD1 as a possible D gene (6 bases). With 1 base removed from V and 1 base from J, the gap between germline ends came to 13 bases. In germline, CDR1 is LGHNT, CDR2 FRNRAP. This CDR3 spans 16 amino acids. The CDR3 DNA follows: TGTGCTAGTGGTTTGGGGCCGGGACACCCGAACACTGAAGCTTTCTTT. This gives the protein CASGLGPGHPNTEAFF.

The chain joins TRBV7-8 to TRBJ2-1, with 9 nucleotides matching TRBD2. CDR1 SGHVS and CDR2 FQNEAQ come from the germline V gene. Losses at the gene ends were 6 bases for V and 5 bases for J; bases not matched to a gene: 8. The CDR3 is made up of 15 amino acids. The CDR3 here is CASRLERGANNEQFF. In DNA, the CDR3 is TGTGCCAGCAGGCTTGAGCGGGGGGCGAACAATGAGCAGTTCTTC.

The rearrangement links TRBV7-9 to TRBJ2-7; D not certain. CDR1 is SEHNR and CDR2 is FQNEAQ in the germline V gene (reference sequence). CDR3 length: 14 amino acids. Trimming pared 5 bases from V and 0 bases from J, leaving 11 bases between. This CDR3 is CASSPGRNSYEQYF. CDR3 sequence (DNA): TGTGCCAGCAGCCCAGGTAGAAACTCCTACGAGCAGTACTTC.

V and J are TRBV19 and TRBJ1-2, with D possibly being TRBD1 (5 bases). This CDR3 spans 13 amino acids. In germline, CDR1 is LNHDA, CDR2 SQIVND (reference sequence). Deletions cut 5 bases from V and 4 bases from J, with 11 bases between. The CDR3 reads CASSWGPFYGYTF. The CDR3 nucleotides are TGTGCCAGTAGTTGGGGCCCGTTCTATGGCTACACCTTC.

The chain couples TRBV7-2 to TRBJ1-4; D call uncertain. Germline CDR1 SGHTA, CDR2 FQGNSA. V was clipped by 4 bases and J by 2 bases, with 11 bases between them. This CDR3 region has 15 residues. CDR3 bases: TGTGCCAGCAGCTCACCAGGCGTGACTAATGAAAAACTGTTTTTT. Protein sequence: CASSSPGVTNEKLFF.

J is TRBJ1-2 and V is TRBV29-1; possibly TRBD1 for D (6 bases). This CDR3 region has 13 residues. Trimming left V 2 bases short and J 6 bases short, with 13 bases between. Germline CDR1 SQVTM, CDR2 ANQGSEA. Here the CDR3 DNA reads TGCAGCGTTGAAACGGAACAGGGAAATGGCTACACCTTC. This sequence encodes CSVETEQGNGYTF.

This chain links TRBV30 with TRBJ2-3; the D is unclear. Per germline, CDR1 GTSNPN and CDR2 SVGIG (reference sequence). Trimming removed 0 bases at V and 0 bases at J, with 10 bases between. There are 15 residues in the CDR3. The CDR3 loop is CAWSVPVLSTDTQYF. DNA for the CDR3: TGTGCCTGGAGTGTACCAGTGTTGAGCACAGATACGCAGTATTTT.

The V gene is TRBV6-4, the J gene TRBJ1-1; 7 nucleotides agree with TRBD1. The ends lost 0 bases at V and 10 bases at J; junction bases unmatched: 5. Germline CDR1 and CDR2: MRHNA and SNTAGT. The CDR3 consists of 13 residues. The DNA for the CDR3 is TGTGCCAGCAGTGACTCTGACAGGGTGCCAGCTTTCTTT. Protein product: CASSDSDRVPAFF.

The DNA of the CDR3 is TGCGCCAGCAGCTTGGAGTTTAGGCCGGGGCTGTTTTTT. It codes for CASSLEFRPGLFF. The rearrangement uses TRBV5-1 and TRBJ2-2; no clear D gene. The germline CDR1 and CDR2 sequences are SGHRS and YFSETQ. V shed 0 bases and J shed 13 bases, with 13 bases lying between them. The CDR3 is made up of 13 amino acids.

The genes are TRBV5-6 and TRBJ2-1; 7 positions match TRBD2. The CDR3 length is 17 residues. V dropped 3 bases and J dropped 4; count of bases not matched to a gene: 13. Germline CDR1 is SGHDT and CDR2 is YYEEEE. CDR3 amino acids: CASSSTGGSGLYNEQFF. CDR3 coding DNA: TGTGCCAGCAGCTCAACGGGGGGTAGCGGACTATACAATGAGCAGTTCTTC.

V and J are TRBV30 and TRBJ1-1; D remains ambiguous. This CDR3 is 13 amino acids long. Germline assignment: CDR1 GTSNPN and CDR2 SVGIG (reference sequence). V lost 2 bases to trimming and J lost 2 bases, with 9 bases between them. CDR3 protein: CAWSIRENTEAFF. CDR3 DNA sequence: TGTGCCTGGAGTATCCGGGAAAACACTGAAGCTTTCTTT.

This clone was observed once. CDR3 bases: TGTGCCAGCAGCTTCCCCCCGGTACAACTGGACAGGAGTCCCTACGAGCAGTACTTC. Protein product: CASSFPPVQLDRSPYEQYF. The chain recombines TRBV5-5 with TRBJ2-7; TRBD1 matches at 7 bases. Germline V lookup: CDR1 SGHKS, CDR2 YYEKEE (reference sequence). The ends lost 2 bases at V and 2 bases at J; junction bases unmatched: 19. CDR3 length equals 19 residues. The variable domain in full, with the rest retrieved from reference TRBV5-5 and TRBJ2-7, is DAGVTQSPTHLIKTRGQQVTLRCSPISGHKSVSWYQQVLGQGPQFIFQYYEKEERGRGNFPDRFSARQFPNYSSELNVNALLLGDSALYLCASSFPPVQLDRSPYEQYFGPGTRLTVT.